Each of the 26 T cell receptor beta chains below was sequenced from the same sample in a study of shared clonotypes between healthy human individuals (dated by TCRdb to about 2020). The method was the immunoSEQ multiplex PCR assay. TCRdb obtained this table from immuneACCESS and retained in-frame rearrangements with V and J assigned. These tables miss some clones; where compared with another copy, unresolved V genes account for less than half of the shortfall, and the remainder is unexplained. In all, the sample holds about 2,500,000 clones, and around nine tenths of those were seen once. The ten largest account for around 0.14% of the sample. The specimen was naive CD4+ T cells sorted from blood. Explained via the paper, the cell subset or site label denotes: CD45RA+ positively selected. The source of these receptors is a man aged 18 to 35 in good health.

The V and J genes are TRBV5-1 and TRBJ2-5, with 8 bases identical to TRBD2. The CDR3 length is 17 residues. The J segment lost 5 bases and the V segment lost 4 bases, leaving 16 bases of the junction unmatched. CDR1 is SGHRS, CDR2 YFSETQ, per germline. CDR3 sequence (DNA): TGCGCCAGCAGCGACCAGCCGATAACTAGCGGAGGGGAGACCCAGTACTTC. This translates into CASSDQPITSGGETQYF.

The CDR3 sequence: CASSPDRGPTGELFF. In nucleotides, the CDR3 is TGCGCCAGCAGCCCGGACAGGGGGCCCACCGGGGAGCTGTTTTTT. This rearrangement joins TRBV5-1 to TRBJ2-2; 11 bases agree with TRBD1. Germline V lookup: CDR1 SGHRS, CDR2 YFSETQ. CDR3 length: 15 residues. Unmatched junction bases numbered 3, after V lost 4 bases and J lost 4 bases.

V and J are TRBV27 and TRBJ1-6; unclear D gene. V was pared by 1 base and J by 7 bases, with 8 bases between. This CDR3 has 14 amino acids. CDR1 MNHEY and CDR2 SMNVEV come from the germline V gene (reference sequence). CDR3 sequence (DNA): TGTGCCAGCAGTTTATGGGTGGGAAATTCACCCCTCCACTTT. Protein: CASSLWVGNSPLHF.

This chain connects TRBV30 to TRBJ2-2; weak D call: TRBD1 (5 bases). Germline CDR1 GTSNPN, CDR2 SVGIG (reference sequence). V was cut by 2 bases and J by 7 bases, with 14 bases left in between. The CDR3 has 14 residues. The CDR3 coding sequence is TGTGCCTGGAGTTTTGACAGCGCGAGCGGGGAGCTGTTTTTT. Its protein product is CAWSFDSASGELFF.

The V and J genes are TRBV7-9 and TRBJ1-2; 9 bases are a match to TRBD1. The germline gives CDR1 SEHNR, CDR2 FQNEAQ (reference sequence). Germline trimming cut 7 bases from V and 4 bases from J; bases unmatched to any gene: 4. The CDR3 spans 13 residues. The CDR3 DNA reads as TGTGCCAGCATCGAGACAGGGGGCTATGGCTACACCTTC. As protein: CASIETGGYGYTF.

The V and J genes are TRBV11-2 and TRBJ2-7, with D tentatively TRBD1 or TRBD2 (6 bases each). This CDR3 comprises 15 residues. Trimming stripped 2 bases from V and 0 bases from J, with 11 bases between. The germline V gene encodes CDR1 SGHAT and CDR2 FQNNGV. For the CDR3, the DNA is TGTGCCAGCAGCTTAAGGGGGGCCATCTCCTACGAGCAGTACTTC. This translates into CASSLRGAISYEQYF.

The chain employs TRBV27 and TRBJ1-2; tentatively, D is TRBD1 (5 bases). CDR3 size: 17 residues. Trimming took 4 bases from V and 5 from J, leaving 23 bases between them. The V gene's germline CDR1 is MNHEY and CDR2 SMNVEV (reference sequence). In DNA form, the CDR3 reads TGTGCCAGCAGTTCCTCGGGGCGCCGAGAGGGGAGTTATGGCTACACCTTC. It translates to CASSSSGRREGSYGYTF.

This clone has more than one count but fewer than ten. At the DNA level, this CDR3 is encoded by other sequences in the same sample as well. The chain combines TRBV5-6 with TRBJ2-1; the D is unclear. Germline CDR1 reads SGHDT; CDR2 reads YYEEEE. Trimming pared 3 bases from V and 4 bases from J, leaving 2 bases between. This CDR3 is 11 amino acids long. CDR3 DNA: TGTGCCAGCAGCTCATACAATGAGCAGTTCTTC. Translation: CASSSYNEQFF.

On this clone: Other DNA sequences in the same sample also yield this CDR3. The chain recombines TRBV2 with TRBJ2-5; D is possibly TRBD2 (5 bases). V was shortened by 7 bases and J by 5 bases, with 14 bases between the two germline ends. This CDR3 is built from 13 residues. Per germline, CDR1 SNHLY and CDR2 FYNNEI. The CDR3 region is CASTGRGRETQYF. For the CDR3, the DNA is TGTGCCAGCACCGGAAGAGGGCGGGAGACCCAGTACTTC.

The chain combines TRBV7-2 with TRBJ2-7; 8 nucleotides agree with TRBD1. CDR1 SGHTA and CDR2 FQGNSA come from the germline V gene. CDR3 length equals 16 residues. V shed 5 bases, J shed 0 bases, and the junction held 9 bases outside the gene matches. CDR3 coding DNA: TGTGCCAGCAGCCCCCGGACAGGGCTGAGCTCCTACGAGCAGTACTTC. This gives the protein CASSPRTGLSSYEQYF.

V usage is TRBV2 and J usage is TRBJ2-5; D unclear. This CDR3 has 16 residues. V lost 3 bases and J lost 5, with 19 bases in between. Germline V gene lookup returns CDR1 SNHLY and CDR2 FYNNEI. CDR3 DNA sequence: TGTGCCAGCAGTGATCCCCCAGGTCCCAATTCGGAGACCCAGTACTTC. It specifies CASSDPPGPNSETQYF. The variable domain in full, completed from reference TRBV2 and TRBJ2-5, reads EPEVTQTPSHQVTQMGQEVILRCVPISNHLYFYWYRQILGQKVEFLVSFYNNEISEKSEIFDDQFSVERPDGSNFTLKIRSTKLEDSAMYFCASSDPPGPNSETQYFGPGTRLLVL.

The V gene is TRBV13, the J gene TRBJ1-1, with TRBD1 matching 7 bases. With V trimmed by 5 bases and J by 1 base, 4 bases remained unmatched. From germline, CDR1 is PRHDT and CDR2 FYEKMQ (reference sequence). The CDR3 is 14 amino acids. CDR3 DNA: TGTGCCAGCAGCGCCTACAGGGGGAACACTGAAGCTTTCTTT. Protein: CASSAYRGNTEAFF.

The J gene is TRBJ2-2, the V gene TRBV10-1; 10 bases are a match to TRBD2. The CDR3 is 15 amino acids. J was trimmed by 3 bases and V by 6 bases; bases with no gene match: 4. Germline loops: CDR1 WNHNN, CDR2 SYGVQD (reference sequence). CDR3 region: CASSDSGRYTGELFF. The CDR3 bases are TGCGCCAGCAGCGATAGCGGGAGGTACACCGGGGAGCTGTTTTTT.

This chain uses TRBV25-1 with TRBJ2-2, with D unclear. CDR3 length equals 11 residues. In germline, CDR1 is MGHDK, CDR2 SYGVNS. Trimming cost V 10 bases and J 2 bases, with 5 bases left between them. The CDR3 here is CATGNTGELFF. The CDR3, as DNA: TGTGCCACAGGAAACACCGGGGAGCTGTTTTTT.

This chain joins TRBV25-1 and TRBJ2-7; possibly TRBD2 for D (6 bases). Germline V CDR1 and CDR2: MGHDK, SYGVNS. Between the trimmed V and J ends, which lost 3 bases and 3 bases, there was a span of 12 bases. This CDR3 is 14 amino acids long. CDR3 bases: TGTGCCAGCAGTGATTCTAGCGCAAACTACGAGCAGTACTTC. Amino acids: CASSDSSANYEQYF.

Notes on this clone: Other DNA sequences in the sample encode the same CDR3. This chain uses TRBV5-1 with TRBJ1-2; tentatively, D is TRBD1 (5 bases). Trimming stripped 4 bases from V and 2 bases from J, with 9 bases between. This CDR3 has 13 amino acids. Per germline, CDR1 SGHRS and CDR2 YFSETQ. This chain's CDR3 is CASSLGQNYGYTF. In DNA form, the CDR3 reads TGCGCCAGCAGCCTGGGGCAGAACTATGGCTACACCTTC.

This sequence joins TRBV5-1 and TRBJ1-4; D gene uncertain. Between the trimmed V and J ends, which lost 4 bases and 3 bases, there was a span of 10 bases. Germline V gives CDR1 SGHRS, CDR2 YFSETQ. The CDR3 spans 14 residues. Here the CDR3 reads CASSRGEANEKLFF. CDR3 nucleotides: TGCGCCAGCAGCCGCGGGGAAGCTAATGAAAAACTGTTTTTT.

This clone was detected only a few times. The chain couples TRBV2 to TRBJ2-7, with no clear D. The CDR3 consists of 11 residues. V dropped 1 base and J dropped 11 bases, with 9 bases sitting between them. Germline lookup yields CDR1 SNHLY and CDR2 FYNNEI. CDR3 region: CASSEEGRKYF. For the CDR3, the DNA is TGTGCCAGCAGTGAAGAAGGCCGAAAGTACTTC. The full variable domain, rest sourced from reference TRBV2 and TRBJ2-7, is EPEVTQTPSHQVTQMGQEVILRCVPISNHLYFYWYRQILGQKVEFLVSFYNNEISEKSEIFDDQFSVERPDGSNFTLKIRSTKLEDSAMYFCASSEEGRKYFGPGTRLTVT.

CDR3 bases: TGTGCCATCAGTGGATCAGGGGGCGGAATTGAAAAACTGTTTTTT. Amino acid sequence: CAISGSGGGIEKLFF. The chain combines TRBV10-3 with TRBJ1-4, with 8 nucleotides matching TRBD1. In germline, CDR1 is ENHRY, CDR2 SYGVKD. V was pared by 4 bases and J by 7 bases, with 8 bases of the junction left unmatched. The CDR3 has 15 amino acids.

V and J are TRBV7-8 and TRBJ1-1, with D unclear. V shed 4 bases and J shed 4 bases, with 10 bases lying between them. The CDR3 runs 13 residues. CDR1 and CDR2 (germline): SGHVS, FQNEAQ. The CDR3 region is CASSSRWATEAFF. CDR3 coding DNA: TGTGCCAGCAGCTCCAGGTGGGCCACTGAAGCTTTCTTT.

The chain combines TRBV21-1 with TRBJ1-3; the table's TRBD1 call for D was not verified on the DNA. TRBV21-1 corresponds to a pseudogene. The CDR3 runs 15 residues. CDR3 coding DNA: TGTGCCAGCAGCCTCCAAGGGGGATCTGGAAACACCATATATTTT. Amino acids: CASSLQGGSGNTIYF.

The table lists this clone with a few counts. The rearrangement joins TRBV2 to TRBJ1-2; the match to TRBD1 covers 10 bases. This CDR3 is 14 amino acids long. The trim removed 1 base at V and 5 bases at J, leaving 1 base unmatched. CDR1 is SNHLY, CDR2 FYNNEI, per germline. The CDR3 is CASSEEGQGYGYTF. As DNA, the CDR3 is TGTGCCAGCAGTGAAGAGGGACAGGGGTATGGCTACACCTTC.

A remark on this clone: Other DNA sequences in the sample encode the same CDR3. The V and J genes are TRBV10-3 and TRBJ2-7; D call uncertain. V was pared by 3 bases and J by 4 bases, with 4 bases between. Germline assignment: CDR1 ENHRY and CDR2 SYGVKD. This CDR3 comprises 11 residues. DNA for the CDR3: TGTGCCATCAGTGACTTATACGAGCAGTACTTC. This gives the protein CAISDLYEQYF.

The chain employs TRBV7-3 and TRBJ2-5, with 12 bases that match TRBD2. CDR1 is SGHTA, CDR2 FQGTGA, per germline. This CDR3 spans 17 amino acids. V trimming: 3 bases; J trimming: 2 bases; junction bases outside the gene matches: 7. CDR3 DNA sequence: TGTGCCAGCAGCTTCCGACTAGCGGGGGTTGGACAAGAGACCCAGTACTTC. Its protein is CASSFRLAGVGQETQYF.

The chain couples TRBV5-1 to TRBJ2-7; D ambiguous. This CDR3 has 14 residues. Germline lookup yields CDR1 SGHRS and CDR2 YFSETQ. V lost 4 bases to trimming and J lost 2 bases, with 13 bases between them. CDR3 coding DNA: TGCGCCAGCAGCCCCATTGCCCTCCCCTACGAGCAGTACTTC. Protein product: CASSPIALPYEQYF.

For this clone: The same CDR3 is also encoded by other DNA sequences in this sample. The chain combines TRBV6-1 with TRBJ1-2; D is unclear. The CDR3 length is 13 residues. Germline V gene data show CDR1 as MNHNS and CDR2 as SASEGT. V was pared by 0 bases and J by 4 bases, with 6 bases between. CDR3 nucleotide sequence: TGTGCCAGCAGTGAAGCAGGCTTCTATGGCTACACCTTC. This translates into CASSEAGFYGYTF.